This T cell receptor beta chain was captured in a study of cytomegalovirus exposure and HLA in healthy donors (dated by TCRdb to 2016 to 2017). Notes on the research overall: According to an earlier analysis of 550 to 750 of the donors, about 179 million T cells yielded roughly 110 million unique TCR beta sequences and around 300 Gb of sequence data. Because of strong linkage in the cohort, roughly 5 DR-DQ haplotypes were treated as single units for association and clustering. Around 330 gigabases of sequencing data and approximately 92 million unique TCR sequences made up an early release that covered roughly 670 HLA-typed donors. An earlier analysis of several hundred of the donors used high-throughput TCR beta sequencing to judge whether each TCR beta V gene segment behaved as functional or pseudogenic. Every repertoire in the discovery cohort had been generated on one and the same sequencing platform. Rather than drawing on any new phenotypic data, the later analysis identified candidate immune exposures from TCR beta sequences and the way those sequences occurred across donors. To predict cytomegalovirus infection status, the study brought together high-throughput TCR immunosequencing, statistical association of individual TCRs with disease status, and machine learning. Genome-wide SNP genotypes for about three fifths of the roughly 670 donors were used in a later genetic analysis, which treated that subset as a discovery cohort. Among about 400 genotyped donors of the cohort, an average of approximately 200,000 unique TCR beta nucleotide sequences was sequenced per donor, of which about 18% were non-productive. Using immunosequencing, the study profiled T cell repertoires from 550 to 750 subjects and related those repertoires to cytomegalovirus serostatus. The study was designed to test whether signatures of past pathogen exposure could be identified by cataloging public T cell receptors. Alongside the repertoire data, information on donor age, sex, ethnicity and CMV serostatus was compiled. A later analysis re-analyzed previously published TCR beta repertoires from roughly 690 donors and added high-resolution HLA genotyping to study TCR occurrence patterns. The genetic ancestry cluster associated with self-reported Caucasian donors included about 84% of the 398 genotyped donors. The number of donors typed differed by locus, with roughly 620-630 for A, B, C, DRB1 and DQB1, more than 500 for DQA1, 600 to 610 for DPA1, and roughly 450 for DPB1. HLA typing covered class I and class II loci at four-digit resolution. In addition to the first cohort of roughly 670 subjects, a separate validation cohort of about 120 different subjects was used.

Per the germline V gene, SNHLY is the CDR1 and FYNNEI is the CDR2. Unmatched junction bases come to 10, with V trimmed by 7 bases and J by 5 bases. The CDR3, cysteine through phenylalanine, is 14 amino acids long. Of all the DNA, just the CDR3 is kept, 42 bases in frame from base 1. In total, 500 to 700 healthy bone marrow donors made up the cohort. At the time of sampling, all cohort members were nominally healthy, though unrecorded immune exposures were likely present. The donor tested CMV seropositive, placing the donor among the 250 to 300 seropositive members of the cohort. Every donor gave a peripheral blood sample, and the peripheral blood mononuclear cells from that sample were used for TCR beta sequencing. The Qiagen DNeasy Blood Extraction Kit was used to extract genomic DNA from the blood cell samples. Libraries were built with the immunoSEQ multiplex PCR assay. The multiplex PCR relied on a mix of 60 forward primers for TCR Vbeta segments and 13 reverse primers for TCR Jbeta segments. The CDR3 region of rearranged TCR beta genes was amplified from genomic DNA with a multiplex PCR assay. The amplified TCR beta libraries were sequenced on the Illumina HiSeq System as 87-base-pair reads. Turning to the authors' computational methods: Across the 500 to 750 repertoires, a later analysis counted roughly 84 million unique TCR beta chains, around 10 million of which were shared by at least two donors. Raw reads were error-corrected and collapsed into unique sequences by a nearest-neighbor algorithm in which closely related sequences were merged to remove PCR and sequencing errors. To assign V, D and J gene segments, CDR3 sequences were aligned to IMGT reference sequences. Each retained sequence needed at least a six-nucleotide match to both a V gene segment and a J gene segment. Rearrangements were classified as productive when the CDR3 lacked stop codons and remained in frame with V and J, and all other rearrangements were classified as non-productive. CDR3 was defined by IMGT convention, running from the second conserved V-encoded cysteine to the conserved J-encoded phenylalanine. In an earlier analysis of around 640 of the donors, sequences lacking an unambiguous match to a single V gene segment were excluded. In an earlier analysis of 450 to 750 of the donors, a V segment was called functional when productive rearrangements were above 56.7%, and segregating when the standard deviation between donors exceeded 5%. A statistical classification framework was built for diagnosing cytomegalovirus status from the catalog of TCR beta chain sequences. V and J gene assignment, in a later analysis, came from comparing TCR nucleotide sequences with IMGT/GENE-DB human TR gene sequences. In a later analysis, CDR3 sequences and most-parsimonious VDJ recombination scenarios were assigned using the TCRdist pipeline. In a later analysis, every TCR beta chain was defined by the combination of its CDR3 amino acid sequence and its V-gene family, and reads without a unique V-gene family were dropped. As a way to deal with suspected cross-contamination and a sequencing artifact, a later analysis dropped 450 to 600 nucleotide sequences that were highly shared and had low generation probability. A later analysis calculated a clonal expansion index for each public chain from normalized within-repertoire ranks of inferred template counts. Generation probabilities in a later analysis came from a VDJ recombination model fitted to out-of-frame rearrangements, and those results were checked against IGoR. In a later analysis, TCR-TCR, TCR-HLA and TCR-CMV co-occurrence was scored with hypergeometric tests, and a repertoire-size bias correction was applied to TCR pairs. A later analysis estimated false discovery rates by permuting HLA or CMV assignments 20 times. A later analysis grouped co-occurring TCRs with DBSCAN, adding TCRdist sequence similarity when clustering within HLA-allele-positive subsets. For co-occurrence clustering, repertoires with fewer than 30,000 or more than 120,000 public chains were excluded, along with five repertoires with anomalous nucleotide sharing. The immuneACCESS repertoire file appears here via TCRdb, limited to in-frame rearrangements. These files lack a portion of the clones; in checked studies, under half of the deficit traces to unresolved V genes, and the cause of the others is not known. That table furnishes V, J and clone size, whereas the DNA furnished D and trimming. The sample table records approximately 110,000 clones; 74% of these occur just once. Approximately 2.5% of the sample rests with the top ten.

What the work shows at the level of the full study, not this receptor alone: Compared with equally common non-associated chains, HLA-associated TCR beta chains in a later analysis were more clonally expanded and had lower generation probabilities. In an earlier analysis of approximately 600 of the donors, most TCR beta V segments were observed in productive rearrangements about 87% or about 30% of the time, broadly matching IMGT annotations. Assigning TCR associations to individual alleles was difficult when HLA alleles, especially DR and DQ, strongly co-occurred. The earlier analysis of 587 of the donors excluded approximately 17 rarely observed V segments, including chromosome 9 orphons, because counts were too low. For the cohort, immune exposure information was limited to CMV serostatus. In this cohort, only TCR beta chains were sequenced, and detectable features were limited by the absence of alpha or paired-chain data. In a later genetic analysis, a missense DCLRE1C variant was associated with V-gene and J-gene trimming of TCR beta chains, and the association was replicated in an independent cohort. Some IMGT-functional V segments, including TRBV6-2 and TRBV6-3, could not be told apart with the 87-base-pair reads, so those segments were excluded. The classifier was reported to diagnose cytomegalovirus status with high specificity and sensitivity in both the original and validation cohorts. A later analysis found that most CMV-associated TCR beta chains appeared HLA-restricted, with HLA associations seemingly driven largely by CMV exposure. Sequencing depth was assumed to be roughly uniform across donors in the presence/absence analyses, though that assumption may not hold. A few of the identified cytomegalovirus-associated TCR beta chains were confirmed in vitro to be specific for cytomegalovirus antigens. According to a later genetic analysis, donors in an Asian-associated ancestry cluster had fewer N-insertions in productive TCRs than the approximately 710-donor mean. A cluster of highly shared sequence variants was judged likely to represent a technical artifact of the sequencing pipeline. A further reported finding was that TCR beta sequences accurately predicted the HLA-A and HLA-B alleles for most subjects in the first cohort. Across donors, most TCR sequences were observed very rarely, whereas some public TCRs were present in many individuals. The authors suggested that the approach could potentially be generalized to other disease states and immunological phenotypes. Several of the top co-occurrence clusters appeared to be linked to parvovirus B19, influenza, CMV and Epstein-Barr virus, according to a later analysis. The study gave a list of about 170 TCR beta chains associated with cytomegalovirus. In a later analysis, TCR association rates were found to vary across HLA loci, with the most associated TCRs seen for DRB1 alleles and the fewest for HLA-C alleles. In a later analysis, 16,951 TCR beta sequences were associated with specific HLA alleles at a false discovery rate of 0.05. Correlated functional status among segregating V segments might reflect linkage disequilibrium, but an unknown experimental factor could not be ruled out. Because HLA typing was missing for some donors at each locus, association tests included only the typed subset.

About this clone: No antigen is known for it. Base qualities are not provided; no much larger clone lies one nucleotide away.

The specimen was PBMCs. This TCR derives from a man in his forties or fifties in good health and CMV-seropositive. The sequence joins TRBV2 to TRBJ2-5; the junction holds 7 bases that match TRBD2. The CDR3 protein: CASTLARGEETQYF. The DNA reads as follows: TGTGCCAGCACCCTGGCCCGGGGGGAGGAGACCCAGTACTTC.